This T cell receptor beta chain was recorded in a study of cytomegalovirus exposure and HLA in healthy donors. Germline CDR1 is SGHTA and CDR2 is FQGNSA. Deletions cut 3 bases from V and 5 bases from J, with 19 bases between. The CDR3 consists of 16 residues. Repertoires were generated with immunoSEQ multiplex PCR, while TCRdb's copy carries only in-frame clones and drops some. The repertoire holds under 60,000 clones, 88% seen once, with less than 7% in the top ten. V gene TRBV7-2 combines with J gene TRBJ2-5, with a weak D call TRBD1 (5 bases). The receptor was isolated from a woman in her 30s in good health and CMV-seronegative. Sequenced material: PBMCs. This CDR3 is CASSLYGAGVLETQYF. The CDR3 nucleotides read TGTGCCAGCAGCTTGTATGGGGCCGGAGTTTTGGAGACCCAGTACTTC.